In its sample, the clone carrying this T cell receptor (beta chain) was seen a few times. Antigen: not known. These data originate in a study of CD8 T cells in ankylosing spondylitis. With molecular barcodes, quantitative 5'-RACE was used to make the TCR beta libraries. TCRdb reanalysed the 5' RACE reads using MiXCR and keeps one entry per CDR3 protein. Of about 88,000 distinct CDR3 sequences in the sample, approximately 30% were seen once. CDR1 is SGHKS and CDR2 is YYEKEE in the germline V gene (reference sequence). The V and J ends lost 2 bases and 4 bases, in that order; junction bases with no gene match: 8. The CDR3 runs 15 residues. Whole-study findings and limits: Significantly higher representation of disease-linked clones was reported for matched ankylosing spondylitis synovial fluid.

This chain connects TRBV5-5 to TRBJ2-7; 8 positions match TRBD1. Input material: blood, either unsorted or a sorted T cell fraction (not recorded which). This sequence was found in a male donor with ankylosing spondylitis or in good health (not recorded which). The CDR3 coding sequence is TGTGCCAGCAGCTTTAGAGGGACAGGTTTTTACGAGCAGTACTTC. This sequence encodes CASSFRGTGFYEQYF.